This is a list of T cell receptor beta chains from one sample in a study of OX40 agonist ivuxolimab in advanced cancers. Data came from immunoSEQ multiplex PCR; TCRdb stores just in-frame clones and leaves some out. The sample shows some 30,000 clones, 60% to 75% of them seen only once. Sequenced here: CD4+ or CD8+ T cells sorted from blood, sampled in a trial of the OX40 agonist ivuxolimab. The receptors come from an adult with an advanced solid tumor such as melanoma, head and neck, liver or kidney cancer. The CDR3 runs from the conserved cysteine through the conserved F or W.

V,length,CDR3
TRBV6-4,12,CASSAGGPGYTF
TRBV5-1,13,CASSLDGGYGYTF
TRBV5-6,16,CASSGDRVSGANVLTF
TRBV2,15,CASSKGGRANYGYTF
TRBV5-6,14,CASSLGGQGSEQFF
TRBV6-4,13,CASSAEDASPLHF
TRBV6-5,14,CASSSDRAYQPQHF
TRBV9,13,CASSPWTEETQYF
TRBV7-9,13,CASSPMQGGGYTF
TRBV29-1,11,CSGGYSHGYTF
TRBV6-5,14,CASRYLISSYEQYF